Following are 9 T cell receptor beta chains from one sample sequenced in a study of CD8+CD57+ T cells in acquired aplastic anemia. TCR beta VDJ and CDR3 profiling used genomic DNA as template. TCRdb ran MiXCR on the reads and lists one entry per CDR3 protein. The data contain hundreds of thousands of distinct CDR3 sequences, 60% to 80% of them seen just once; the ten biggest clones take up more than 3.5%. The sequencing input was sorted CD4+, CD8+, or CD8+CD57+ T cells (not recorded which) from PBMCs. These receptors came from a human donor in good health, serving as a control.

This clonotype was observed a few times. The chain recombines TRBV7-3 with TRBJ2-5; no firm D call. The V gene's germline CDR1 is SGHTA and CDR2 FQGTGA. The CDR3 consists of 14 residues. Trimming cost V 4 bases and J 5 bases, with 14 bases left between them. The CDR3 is CASSSGPLVETQYF. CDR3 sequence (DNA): TGTGCCAGCAGCTCGGGCCCGCTGGTGGAGACCCAGTACTTC.

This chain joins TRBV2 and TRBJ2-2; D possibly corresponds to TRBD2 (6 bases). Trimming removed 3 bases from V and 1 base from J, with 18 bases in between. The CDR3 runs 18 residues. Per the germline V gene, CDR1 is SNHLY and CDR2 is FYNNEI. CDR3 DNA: TGTGCCAGCAGTGACAGTTATACGGGACTTGTGAACACCGGGGAGCTGTTTTTT. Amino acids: CASSDSYTGLVNTGELFF.

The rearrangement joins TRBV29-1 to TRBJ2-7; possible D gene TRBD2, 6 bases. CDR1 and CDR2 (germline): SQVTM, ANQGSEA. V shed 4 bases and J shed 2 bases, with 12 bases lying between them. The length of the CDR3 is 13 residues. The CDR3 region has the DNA TGCAGCGTTGGGGGCGGGGAGACCTACGAGCAGTACTTC. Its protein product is CSVGGGETYEQYF.

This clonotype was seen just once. In nucleotides, the CDR3 is TGTGCCAGCAGCTGTCAGGTCAGACTAAACCCCGGATGGCTGTTTTTT. This gives the protein CASSCQVRLNPGWLFF. This sequence joins TRBV7-6 and TRBJ2-2; D possibly corresponds to TRBD2 (5 bases). The CDR3 runs to 16 residues. Germline V lookup: CDR1 SGHVS, CDR2 FNYEAQ. V lost 4 bases and J lost 13, with 25 bases in between.

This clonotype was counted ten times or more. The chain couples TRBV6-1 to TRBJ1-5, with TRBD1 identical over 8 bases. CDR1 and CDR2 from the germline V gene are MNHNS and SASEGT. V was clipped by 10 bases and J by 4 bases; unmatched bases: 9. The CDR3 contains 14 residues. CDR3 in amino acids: CATIDRGLNQPQHF. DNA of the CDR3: TGTGCCACCATAGACAGGGGATTGAATCAGCCCCAGCATTTT.

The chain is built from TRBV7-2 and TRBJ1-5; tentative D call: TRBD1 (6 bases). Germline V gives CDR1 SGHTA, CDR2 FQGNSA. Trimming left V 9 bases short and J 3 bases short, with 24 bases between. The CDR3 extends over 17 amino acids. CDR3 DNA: TGTGCCAGTAGGGGAGGGTTAAAAGGGGGGATCAATCAGCCCCAGCATTTT. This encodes CASRGGLKGGINQPQHF.

The CDR3 DNA reads as TGTGCCAGCACAATGCAGGCCGGGGCGAGTAGTAATTCACCCCTCCACTTT. It translates to CASTMQAGASSNSPLHF. The genes are TRBV2 and TRBJ1-6; a possible D gene is TRBD1 (5 bases). Germline lookup yields CDR1 SNHLY and CDR2 FYNNEI. V was clipped by 7 bases and J by 6 bases, with 22 bases between them. The CDR3 covers 17 residues.

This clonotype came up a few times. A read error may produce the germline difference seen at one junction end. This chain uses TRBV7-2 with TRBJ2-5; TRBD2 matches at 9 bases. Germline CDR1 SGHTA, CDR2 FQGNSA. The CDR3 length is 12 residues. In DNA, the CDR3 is TGTGCCAGCGGCGGGAGGGGCGAGACCCAATACTTC. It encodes CASGGRGETQYF.

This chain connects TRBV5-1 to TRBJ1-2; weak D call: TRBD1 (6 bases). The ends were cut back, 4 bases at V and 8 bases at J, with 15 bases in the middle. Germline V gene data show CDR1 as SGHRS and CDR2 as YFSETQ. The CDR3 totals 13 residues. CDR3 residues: CASSLAEGDGYTF. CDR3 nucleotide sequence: TGCGCCAGCAGCCTAGCGGAGGGGGACGGCTACACCTTC.